This T cell receptor (beta chain) was sequenced for a study of regulatory T cells in long-lasting Graves disease. Whole-study context: The study enrolled newly diagnosed Graves' patients on antithyroid drugs under 3 months. Study findings and constraints: With persistent disease, TRBV28, TRBJ1-2 and TRBJ2-5 were the favored segments. The TCR repertoire of persistent Graves' patients was less diverse than that of newly diagnosed ones.

The time point denotes: newly diagnosed GD, antithyroid drugs for less than 3 months. Preparation of the TCR library used RNA extracted from PBMCs. The sample holds a few counts of this clonotype. Its antigen is not known. For TCR beta, libraries came from iRepertoire HTBI primers and Arm-PCR of CDR3 regions. Via MiXCR, TCRdb re-called the multiplex PCR reads, giving one row per CDR3 protein. The sample yields about 460,000 distinct CDR3 sequences, around 15% seen once. CDR3 length: 14 residues. The germline V and J ends were trimmed by 5 bases and 2 bases, with 14 bases remaining between them. Germline V gives CDR1 SGHRS, CDR2 YFSETQ. The data were also submitted as part of a second study, on T cells in Graves' hyperthyroidism and ophthalmopathy. From that paper: A 13 V-J signature model discriminated ophthalmopathy versus stable hyperthyroidism.

The chain uses TRBV5-1 and TRBJ2-7; D remains ambiguous. Sequencing used peripheral blood mononuclear cells (PBMCs), obtained at new diagnosis, from a patient treated with antithyroid drugs. The receptor was derived from a woman in her fifties or sixties with Graves disease. CDR3 sequence: CASRDPGRPYEQYF. CDR3 bases: TGCGCCAGCAGGGACCCCGGACGCCCCTACGAGCAGTACTTC.